One and the same sample provided the 3 T cell receptor beta chains below, sequenced in a study of blood T cells in healthy people across ages. The authors ran a second PCR of about 7 to 11 cycles using a sample-barcoded 5' primer and a J-beta primer mix. TCRdb redid the calling of the 5' RACE reads with MiXCR, one entry per CDR3 protein. The sample lists about a million distinct CDR3 sequences; approximately 50% were seen once. The sample taken for sequencing was blood. The receptors come from a woman in her fifties or sixties in good health.

V usage is TRBV24-1 and J usage is TRBJ2-6; D is ambiguous. The length of the CDR3 is 14 residues. Trimming removed 5 bases from V and 1 base from J, with 5 bases in between. In germline, CDR1 is KGHDR, CDR2 SFDVKD. The CDR3 sequence is CATSGVSGANVLTF. The CDR3 nucleotides read TGTGCCACCAGTGGAGTGTCTGGGGCCAACGTCCTGACTTTC.

The CDR3 region is CASKAPGRACEQYF. Written as DNA, the CDR3 is TGTGCCAGCAAAGCTCCGGGTAGGGCGTGCGAGCAGTACTTC. This chain connects TRBV2 to TRBJ2-7; no firm D call. The germline V gene encodes CDR1 SNHLY and CDR2 FYNNEI. V was pared by 7 bases and J by 6 bases, with 19 bases between. This CDR3 is built from 14 residues.

This chain uses TRBV20-1 with TRBJ1-1, with D possibly being TRBD1 (6 bases). Trimming removed 3 bases at V and 1 base at J, with 15 bases between. Germline V gene data show CDR1 as DFQATT and CDR2 as SNEGSKA (reference sequence). This CDR3 comprises 15 residues. The DNA of the CDR3 is TGCAGTGCTAGTGGTGGGGGGGCCTGGAACACTGAAGCTTTCTTT. It codes for CSASGGGAWNTEAFF.